This T cell receptor beta chain was identified in a study of regulatory T cells in long-lasting Graves disease (dated by TCRdb to the early 2020s). For the study in its entirety: In the newly diagnosed Graves' disease group, patients had been taking antithyroid drugs for less than 3 months. A total of about 35 samples underwent TCR sequencing, from about 13 patients with persistent Graves' disease and some 20 patients with newly diagnosed Graves' disease. The study took place in China and was registered as a clinical trial. Peripheral blood TCR sequencing and RNA sequencing compared persistent Graves' disease patients with newly diagnosed Graves' disease patients.

The sample's time point label is to be understood as: newly diagnosed GD, antithyroid drugs for less than 3 months. RNA was extracted from PBMCs in TRIzol for both TCR sequencing and RNA sequencing. The diagnosis of Graves' disease followed American Thyroid Association guidelines. Patients were recruited from an endocrinology department in Xi'an, China. From each patient, roughly 9 milliliters of peripheral blood was collected into an EDTA anticoagulant tube. PBMCs were isolated by Ficoll Paque Plus density gradient separation without further T cell sorting. An Agilent 2100 Bioanalyzer and agarose gel were used to check RNA quality, and a NanoDrop 2000 was used to measure RNA concentration. A remark on this clonotype: The antigen this receptor binds is unknown. Within one base of it there is no much larger clone, and no base qualities were kept.

On the study overall, not on this receptor specifically: Compared with newly diagnosed patients, persistent Graves' disease patients had lower TCR Shannon entropy and fewer highly expanded clones, which suggests clonal expansion. The authors noted that the small sample size was a limitation that may lower accuracy. Persistent patients shared more public clonotypes among themselves (around 2,800) than newly diagnosed patients did (roughly 920). Preferential use of TRBV28, TRBJ1-2 and TRBJ2-5 was observed in persistent disease, whereas TRBV20-1 and TRBJ2-1 were favored in newly diagnosed disease. Peripheral blood alone was examined, since thyroid tissue, which constituted the primary lesion, could not be accessed. Only the TCR beta chain was sequenced and analyzed.

Libraries were constructed by multiplex PCR. Sequencing instrument: Illumina HiSeq 4000. iRepertoire HTBI primers and Arm-PCR amplification of CDR3 regions were used to construct TCR beta libraries. Before sequencing, the PCR products went through gel purification. On the study's bioinformatics: A total of 62 TRBV and under 15 TRBJ segments were identified across samples and were used for gene usage analysis of CDR3 amino acid clonotypes. COPE and FqMerger were used to merge the filtered high-quality paired reads into contigs. BLAST was used to align contigs to IMGT TRBV, TRBD and TRBJ reference genes, and CDR3 was defined according to IMGT. Any clonotype with a frequency above 0.1% was counted as a highly expanded clone. Shannon entropy was used to measure repertoire diversity, and the Gini coefficient was used to measure V-J evenness. Clonotypes shared by more than one individual were considered public. TCRdb's own reprocessing of the public reads used fastp at Q25 and MiXCR and kept productive beta chains. Here each entry gathers all rows of one CDR3 protein and keeps the most common genes and DNA. The V and J calls were determined by TCRdb, not by the authors. The sample profile shows around 450,000 distinct CDR3 sequences; around 15% of them were found once. The top ten hold 9% to 15% of the sample.

The germline V gene encodes CDR1 LGHDT and CDR2 YNNKEL (reference sequence). Deletion took 3 bases off V and 2 bases off J, with a span of 22 bases between the germline ends. There are 19 amino acids in the CDR3, from cysteine to phenylalanine inclusive. The entry retains the CDR3 DNA only, 57 bases that are in frame from base 1. The same specimen was also included in a second study, on T cells in Graves' hyperthyroidism and ophthalmopathy. As the second study states: A patient counted as having stable Graves' hyperthyroidism if no progression to ophthalmopathy occurred over 18 months of follow-up. Hyperthyroidism patients were newly diagnosed, with disease duration under 2 months, and aged 18 to 65 years. Patients with uncontrolled infections, other autoimmune diseases, pregnancy or lactation were excluded. Diagnoses were established on the basis of clinical symptoms, serum thyroxine and TRAb, thyroid ultrasound, and orbital computed tomography. For the first round of RT-PCR on the TCR CDR3, the HTBI primer set was used together with the Qiagen OneStep RT-PCR kit. Most expanded thyroid clonotypes (frequency above 0.001) were also detected in blood, suggesting blood repertoires may reflect thyroid immune responses. Ophthalmopathy was separated from stable hyperthyroidism by a 13 V-J signature model, with 87.88% sensitivity and 81% to 82% specificity obtained in cross-validation and 80%/75% obtained in testing. In validation, progression to ophthalmopathy was predicted by the model with 65% to 71% sensitivity and 72.22% specificity, a median of around 5.9 months before onset. A discovery cohort of about a hundred patients, roughly 43 with Graves' ophthalmopathy and 57 with stable Graves' hyperthyroidism, was used to find distinguishing TCR V-J signatures. An independent validation cohort of 18 to 20 hyperthyroidism patients and more than 15 patients who later progressed to ophthalmopathy tested prospective prediction of ophthalmopathy. The approximately 100 discovery patients were divided at random into training and test sets in a 7:3 ratio. In about 6 Graves' hyperthyroidism patients, the study also compared T-cell repertoires from thyroid tissue with T-cell repertoires from blood. After blood sampling, hyperthyroidism patients were treated with methimazole at a starting dose of 30 mg daily, and ophthalmopathy patients were treated with high-dose intravenous methylprednisolone. The libraries were constructed in a second round of multiplex PCR and then size-selected and purified. Paired-end sequencing of the libraries was performed with 100 bp reads on an Illumina HiSeq2000. SOAPnuke was used to process the raw data, with reads discarded if the reads contained adapters or uncalled bases, had a mean Phred below 15, or lacked an exact constant-primer or identifier match. COPE v1.2.5 was used to merge high-quality paired reads, and clonotypes were defined as unique nucleotide sequences. MiTCR v1.1 was used to align clonotypes to the IMGT TRBV, TRBD and TRBJ reference segments. The analysis was restricted to V-J combinations with a frequency above 0.0001, which together covered 98% to 99.2% of the repertoires. The TCS score was defined as F50 (clonal expansion) divided by E x V (chaos), with BLOSUM62-based TCRdist calculated between CDR3 peptides within each V-J. Welch's t-statistics and random forest reduced 500 to 650 V-J features to 10 to 15, which were used in a naive Bayes classifier (R e1071). Sample size was not statistically predetermined, and investigators were not blinded to group allocation. The paper reports TCR Vbeta CDR3 sequencing of roughly 140 peripheral blood samples: 43 ophthalmopathy, some 80 hyperthyroidism and 17 progressor patients.

This clonotype originated in a middle-aged man with Graves disease. Donor details come from another sample of the same person, matched by shared clones. The receptor chain draws on TRBV3-1 and TRBJ2-2, with the D segment possibly TRBD1 or TRBD2, each aligning over 5 bases. The input for sequencing was peripheral blood mononuclear cells (PBMCs), taken at new diagnosis, from a patient treated with antithyroid drugs. The DNA sequence reads TGTGCCAGCAGCCAGCCGGGACCGCAGAATTTAATAAACACCGGGGAGCTGTTTTTT. The translation is CASSQPGPQNLINTGELFF.